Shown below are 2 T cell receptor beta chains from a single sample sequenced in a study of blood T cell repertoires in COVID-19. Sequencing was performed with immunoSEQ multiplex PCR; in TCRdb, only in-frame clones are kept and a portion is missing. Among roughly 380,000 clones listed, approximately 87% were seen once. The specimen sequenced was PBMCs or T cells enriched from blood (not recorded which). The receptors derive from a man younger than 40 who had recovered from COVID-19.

The DNA for the CDR3 is TGCGCCAGCAGCTCCGAGGGAGGGATTGGTTCACCCCTCCACTTT. Its translation is CASSSEGGIGSPLHF. The V call is TRBV5-1, the J call TRBJ1-6; D is unresolved. This CDR3 is 15 amino acids long. Per the germline V gene, CDR1 is SGHRS and CDR2 is YFSETQ. Trimming stripped 3 bases from V and 9 bases from J, with 16 bases between.

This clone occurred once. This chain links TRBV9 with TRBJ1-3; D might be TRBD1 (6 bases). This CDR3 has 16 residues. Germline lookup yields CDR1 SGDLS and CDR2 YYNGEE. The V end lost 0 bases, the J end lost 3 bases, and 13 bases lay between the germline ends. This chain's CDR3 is CASSVAGTRFGNTIYF. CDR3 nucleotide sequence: TGTGCCAGCAGCGTAGCCGGGACACGCTTTGGAAACACCATATATTTT.